This record covers a single TCR beta chain. As yet, its antigen is unknown. Blood genomic DNA input for TRB amplification was about 240-550 ng. This specimen comes from a study of T and B cells in COVID-19 patients. As for the study in general: COVID-19 patients gave peripheral blood either during active infection or after recovery.

Study-level findings and limits: Patients with COVID-19 reportedly showed strongly skewed T cell receptor beta variable and joining gene usage. Exclusive to the recovered cohort were approximately 2,300 TCR clusters, roughly 34 of them with low generation probability. At recovery TRB diversity and richness exceeded healthy donors, after highly clonal active COVID-19 repertoires.

The germline V gene has CDR1 MNHEY and CDR2 SVGEGT. Deletions cut 8 bases from V and 4 bases from J, with 13 bases between. This CDR3 is 13 amino acids long. Multiplex PCR with BIOMED2 TRB-A/B primer pools amplified TRB rearrangements. TCRdb re-called the multiplex PCR reads with MiXCR, one entry per CDR3 protein. Counted here are about 9,300 distinct CDR3 sequences, roughly 35% occurring once; the ten biggest clones make up approximately 50%. The specimen was blood. The chain uses TRBV6-2 or TRBV6-3 and TRBJ2-3; TRBD1 is a possible D gene (6 bases). The clonotype was recovered from a human donor with active COVID-19. CDR3 region: CASHHNRADTQYF. The CDR3 nucleotides read TGTGCCAGCCATCATAACAGGGCAGATACGCAGTATTTT.